The clone carrying this T cell receptor (beta chain) was seen just once. What it recognizes is unknown. These data come from a study of cytomegalovirus exposure and HLA in healthy donors. Study context: Unique TCR beta sequences numbering around 110 million came from around 180 million T cells in an earlier analysis. Notes on the study in general: A few CMV-associated chains proved CMV antigen-specific in vitro.

This CDR3 region has 15 residues. CDR1 and CDR2 from the germline V gene are LNHDA and SQIVND (reference sequence). V was clipped by 7 bases and J by 4 bases, with 19 bases between them. Primers included in the PCR were 60 Vbeta and 13 Jbeta primers. Some clones are missing from TCRdb's copy, which holds only in-frame ones; the method was immunoSEQ multiplex PCR. The sample carries 150,000 to 200,000 clones, 60% to 80% recorded once. The receptor comes from a woman in her 30s in good health and CMV-seronegative. Sequenced input: PBMCs. The rearrangement joins TRBV19 to TRBJ1-2, with D uncertain. This CDR3 reads CASNHGGWRGYGYTF. The CDR3 DNA follows: TGTGCCAGTAACCATGGTGGATGGCGGGGCTATGGCTACACCTTC.